In this sample, the clone carrying this T cell receptor (beta chain) turned up once. The sort gate was single viable CD3+CD4+CD8-CD45RO+ cells for memory CD4+ T cells. This sample stems from a study of memory CD4+ T cells and cytomegalovirus serostatus. Overall study context: Of the healthy Belgian adults, under 10 were CMV seropositive and approximately 25 seronegative.

Clones were sequenced by immunoSEQ multiplex PCR, and TCRdb holds only the in-frame ones, with some missing. The sample carries some 73,000 clones, 60% to 80% recorded once. Germline CDR1 and CDR2: MNHEY and SVGAGI. The CDR3 has 14 amino acids. Trimming took 6 bases from V and 2 from J, leaving 13 bases between them. The chain employs TRBV6-5 and TRBJ1-1, with D unclear. The sequenced material came from memory CD4+ T cells from blood. This sequence originates from an adult in good health and CMV-seropositive. The CDR3 sequence is CASSFGGVNTEAFF. The CDR3 region has the DNA TGTGCCAGCAGCTTTGGAGGCGTTAACACTGAAGCTTTCTTT.